This is a list of T cell receptor beta chains from one sample in a study of technical replicates of blood from a few donors. The repertoire was sequenced with immunoSEQ multiplex PCR; TCRdb's copy has only in-frame clones and lacks some. The sample carries some 85,000 clones, approximately 94% recorded once. Sequenced: T cells isolated from PBMCs. These receptors were collected from a human donor in good health. Each CDR3 is given with its conserved first and last residue. Fields, in order: J gene, V gene, CDR3 protein.

TRBJ2-2 | TRBV7-9 | CASSPREATSANTGELFF
TRBJ1-4 | TRBV9 | CASTRQGALNEKLFF
TRBJ1-2 | TRBV4-3 | CASSPRDFYGYTF
TRBJ1-5 | TRBV7-9 | CASSFQADQPQHF
TRBJ2-7 | TRBV9 | CASSNGQFSYEQYF
TRBJ2-3 | TRBV7-3 | CASSLGLAGGGLDTQYF
TRBJ2-1 | TRBV5-1 | CASSLSSGSYNEQFF
TRBJ1-3 | TRBV10-3 | CAISESWTREEFFGNTIYF
TRBJ1-3 | TRBV19 | CASSPRTDSGNTIYF
TRBJ1-5 | TRBV6-5 | CASSFTGERNQPQHF
TRBJ2-7 | TRBV27 | CASSPDGPKGGEQYF
TRBJ2-5 | TRBV7-6 | CASSSSTPGGPETQYF
TRBJ1-5 | TRBV25-1 | CASSVGGGWGNQPQHF
TRBJ1-2 | TRBV27 | CASSSPGSRDYGYTF
TRBJ1-3 | TRBV5-5 | CASSSWSGNTIYF
TRBJ1-1 | TRBV5-1 | CASSTLGEMGGIF
TRBJ1-5 | TRBV27 | CASSVGQGYEQPQHF
TRBJ1-2 | TRBV4-3 | CASSQVQGTSDYGYTF
TRBJ2-5 | TRBV6-5 | CASRRSVSETQYF
TRBJ2-3 | TRBV7-2 | CASSGSSGKGDTQYF
TRBJ2-2 | TRBV30 | CAWSVPGLTGELFF
TRBJ1-2 | TRBV5-1 | CASMEPGGGYTF
TRBJ2-7 | TRBV18 | CASSPKLASAYEQYF
TRBJ1-5 | TRBV30 | CAWKKGSETGFLNNQPQHF